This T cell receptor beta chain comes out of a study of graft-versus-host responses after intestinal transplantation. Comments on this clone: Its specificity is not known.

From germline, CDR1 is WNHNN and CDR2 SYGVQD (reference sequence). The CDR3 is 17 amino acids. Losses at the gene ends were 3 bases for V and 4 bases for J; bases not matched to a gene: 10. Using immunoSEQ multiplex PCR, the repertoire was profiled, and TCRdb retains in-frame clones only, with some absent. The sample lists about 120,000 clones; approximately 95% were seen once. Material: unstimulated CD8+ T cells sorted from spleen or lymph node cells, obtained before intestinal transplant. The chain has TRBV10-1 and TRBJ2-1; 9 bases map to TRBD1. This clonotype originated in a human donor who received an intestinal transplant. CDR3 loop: CASSEISEQGAYNEQFF. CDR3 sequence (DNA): TGCGCCAGCAGTGAAATCTCTGAACAGGGGGCATACAATGAGCAGTTCTTC.